These T cell receptor beta chains were read from a single sample in a study of T cells in localized non-small cell lung cancer. Sequencing was performed with immunoSEQ multiplex PCR; in TCRdb, only in-frame clones are kept and a portion is missing. The sample shows several hundred clones, roughly 20% of them seen only once. This sample comprised normal lung tissue next to the tumor, obtained before any cancer treatment. These receptors were collected from a male donor at least 60 years old with stage II squamous cell lung carcinoma. CDR3s include the opening cysteine and the closing phenylalanine or tryptophan. The D gene is left open where the match is weak. For some rows the clone size is stated as once, few or many, or as a class when expanded; others skip it.

CDR3 DNA	CDR3 protein	D gene	V gene	clone size	J gene
TGTGCCAGCACCACCCGGGACAGGGTACTAGGGGAGCTGTTTTTT	CASTTRDRVLGELFF	TRBD1	TRBV12-5	large	TRBJ2-2
TGTGCCAGCAGCCTCAGTCCGGGAGCCAATGAGCAGTTCTTC	CASSLSPGANEQFF	.	TRBV11-3	few	TRBJ2-1
TGTGCCAGCAGGGAGACCGAGGGCTACTATGGCTACACCTTC	CASRETEGYYGYTF	.	TRBV6-8	medium-sized	TRBJ1-2
TGTGCCAGCAGTTCCGTTCGGTATGAAGCTTTCTTT	CASSSVRYEAFF	.	TRBV6-8	few	TRBJ1-1
TGTGCCAGCAGACTAACTAGATCCTACGAGCAGTACTTC	CASRLTRSYEQYF	.	TRBV6-8	few	TRBJ2-7
TGTGCCAGCAGTTTATCCAATTTGGGAGAGCAGTACTTC	CASSLSNLGEQYF	.	TRBV28	.	TRBJ2-7
TGTGCCAGCAGTGACCCCTCCGGGACAGGGGGCGCCGGGGCCAACGTCCTGACTTTC	CASSDPSGTGGAGANVLTF	TRBD1	TRBV6-8	large	TRBJ2-6
TGTGCCAGCAGCCCCCTCCCAAGCACAGATACGCAGTATTTT	CASSPLPSTDTQYF	.	TRBV11-3	few	TRBJ2-3
TGTGCCAGCAGGTCCGGGACAGGGTTCAATGAGCAGTTCTTC	CASRSGTGFNEQFF	TRBD1	TRBV11-3	.	TRBJ2-1
TGTGCCAGCTCCCTAGCGGGAGAAGTGACCTCGGAGACCCAGTACTTC	CASSLAGEVTSETQYF	TRBD2	TRBV18	.	TRBJ2-5
TGTGCCAGCAGCAGCGGGGAGTTGGACAAAAACATTCAGTACTTC	CASSSGELDKNIQYF	TRBD2	TRBV11-3	few	TRBJ2-4
TGTGCCAGCAGCTTAGAATCGGAATCCTACGAGCAGTACTTC	CASSLESESYEQYF	.	TRBV11-3	.	TRBJ2-7
TGTGCCAGTAGTATGGGGGTTGCAACTAATGAAAAACTGTTTTTT	CASSMGVATNEKLFF	.	TRBV19	.	TRBJ1-4
TGTGCCACCAGCGGGGGGGACAGCTCGGGGTCCCTTGGGGCCAACGTCCTGACTTTC	CATSGGDSSGSLGANVLTF	.	TRBV15	.	TRBJ2-6
TGTGCCAGCGCCGATCGATCTAGCGAGCAGTACTTC	CASADRSSEQYF	.	TRBV6-8	.	TRBJ2-7
TGTGCCAGTATGGGCGAACACTATGGCTACACCTTC	CASMGEHYGYTF	.	TRBV19	.	TRBJ1-2
TGTGCCAGCAGCCAAGCGGGCAGTATGAGGAAAAACATTCAGTACTTC	CASSQAGSMRKNIQYF	.	TRBV14	.	TRBJ2-4
TGTGCCAGCAGCTCCGGGACAGGGGGGACGCGGCAGTACTTC	CASSSGTGGTRQYF	TRBD1	TRBV11-3	few	TRBJ2-7
TGTGCCAGCTCAGGGGGCTCCTCCTACGAGCAGTACTTC	CASSGGSSYEQYF	TRBD1	TRBV28	.	TRBJ2-7
TGTGCCAGCAGCCGCCCTGGGCAGCTCTACGAGCAGTACTTC	CASSRPGQLYEQYF	.	TRBV11-3	few	TRBJ2-7
TGTGCCAGCAGTGAAGATCCGGAGAACACTGAAGCTTTCTTT	CASSEDPENTEAFF	.	TRBV6-1	.	TRBJ1-1
TGTGCCAGCAGCCTCGACCCTAGCAGGGGCAATGAGCAGTTCTTC	CASSLDPSRGNEQFF	.	TRBV11-3	medium-sized	TRBJ2-1
TGTGCCAGCAGTCTATCACCACGGGACTCTTACAATGAGCAGTTCTTC	CASSLSPRDSYNEQFF	.	TRBV6-8	.	TRBJ2-1
TGTGCCAGCAGCTCAAGGCCCCTGGGCCTTGCCGATAATTCACCCCTCCACTTT	CASSSRPLGLADNSPLHF	.	TRBV11-3	many	TRBJ1-6
TGTGCCAGTAGTATAACAAGCGGGAGGATTTACGAGCAGTACTTC	CASSITSGRIYEQYF	TRBD2	TRBV19	.	TRBJ2-7
TGTGCCAGCAGCTTATGGAGCGGAACCAGCACAGATACGCAGTATTTT	CASSLWSGTSTDTQYF	.	TRBV11-3	medium-sized	TRBJ2-3
TGTGCCGCTTGCGAGACATTCAATCAGCCCCAGCATTTT	CAACETFNQPQHF	.	TRBV6-8	few	TRBJ1-5
TGTGCCAGCAGCTTGCAAGCGGGAGAAGAGACCCAGTACTTC	CASSLQAGEETQYF	TRBD2	TRBV11-3	medium-sized	TRBJ2-5
TGCGCCAGCAGCTTGGGACTAGCCTGGGACGAGCAGTACTTC	CASSLGLAWDEQYF	TRBD2	TRBV5-1	.	TRBJ2-7
TGTGCCAGCAGTTACATTGGGAGTCGCTACGAGCAGTACTTC	CASSYIGSRYEQYF	.	TRBV6-8	.	TRBJ2-7
TGCGCCAGCAGCTTGACTACAGGGGCTTACAATGAGCAGTTCTTC	CASSLTTGAYNEQFF	TRBD1	TRBV5-1	.	TRBJ2-1
TGTGCCAGCAGCTTGGATCAGGGCCCCAAGGAGACCCAGTACTTC	CASSLDQGPKETQYF	.	TRBV11-3	.	TRBJ2-5
TGTGCCATCAGTGCAGGGCAGAACACTGAAGCTTTCTTT	CAISAGQNTEAFF	.	TRBV6-8	few	TRBJ1-1
TGCGCCAGCAGCCAAATCCTCCTGACTAGCGGGAGGGCCTATGAGCAGTTCTTC	CASSQILLTSGRAYEQFF	TRBD2	TRBV4-1	large	TRBJ2-1
TGCAGCGTTCAGCCCGGGACAGGGGATGGCTACACCTTC	CSVQPGTGDGYTF	TRBD1	TRBV29-1	.	TRBJ1-2
TGTGCCAGTAGTATAGGGGAATTGAACACTGAAGCTTTCTTT	CASSIGELNTEAFF	.	TRBV19	few	TRBJ1-1
TGTGCCAGCATAGGAGCCCCTACCACACCCAACGCGAACACCGGGGAGCTGTTTTTT	CASIGAPTTPNANTGELFF	.	TRBV6-8	.	TRBJ2-2
TGTGCCAGCAGCCTTGGGACAGAAGCTTTCTTT	CASSLGTEAFF	.	TRBV6-7	large	TRBJ1-1
TGTGCCAGCAGTAAAACCGGGTCCGCAACAGATACGCAGTATTTT	CASSKTGSATDTQYF	.	TRBV25-1	.	TRBJ2-3
TGTGCCAGCAGTTCGCGACAGGGGGCCACTGAAGCTTTCTTT	CASSSRQGATEAFF	TRBD1	TRBV6-8	.	TRBJ1-1
TGTGCCACAAGGACACCTGAAAACACCGGGGAGCTGTTTTTT	CATRTPENTGELFF	.	TRBV6-8	.	TRBJ2-2
TGTGCCAGCAGTACGAGCCCCAGGGGGCTCAGTGGCTACACCTTC	CASSTSPRGLSGYTF	TRBD1	TRBV28	few	TRBJ1-2
TGTGCCAGCAGTTGGACAGGGAGGACTGAAGCTTTCTTT	CASSWTGRTEAFF	TRBD1	TRBV28	.	TRBJ1-1
TGCAGCGTTGTCAAGGTGTATGGGAATTACGAGCAGTACTTC	CSVVKVYGNYEQYF	.	TRBV29-1	.	TRBJ2-7
TGTGCCAGCTCACCACAAAAAATCGGAGGGGGCACTGAAGCTTTCTTT	CASSPQKIGGGTEAFF	.	TRBV18	.	TRBJ1-1
TGTGCCAGCAGCGATTCAGCGGAGGCCACAGATACGCAGTATTTT	CASSDSAEATDTQYF	.	TRBV9	.	TRBJ2-3
TGTGCCAGCAGCCCGGGAGGAACCTCCTACGAGCAGTACTTC	CASSPGGTSYEQYF	TRBD2	TRBV6-8	.	TRBJ2-7
TGTGCCATCAGTGAGTCGGGGGGGATCCATGCTTTCTTT	CAISESGGIHAFF	.	TRBV10-3	.	TRBJ1-1
TGCGCCAGCAGCCAAGATTCACCTGGCGGGCAACTCTTC	CASSQDSPGGQLF	.	TRBV4-1	few	TRBJ2-1
TGTGCCAGCAGCCAGGGGGCAACTGAAGCTTTCTTT	CASSQGATEAFF	TRBD1	TRBV9	few	TRBJ1-1
TGTGCCAGCAGTTATGAAGAGACCCAGTACTTC	CASSYEETQYF	.	TRBV6-7	.	TRBJ2-5
TGTGCCAGCAGTACGTCCGGGGGAAGGAATGAAAAACTGTTTTTT	CASSTSGGRNEKLFF	.	TRBV6-8	large	TRBJ1-4
TGTGCCAGTAGTATGGGGACAGGCTACGAGCAGTACTTC	CASSMGTGYEQYF	TRBD1	TRBV19	few	TRBJ2-7
TGTGCCATCAGTGAGCCAACCGAGGAAGCTTTCTTT	CAISEPTEEAFF	.	TRBV10-3	few	TRBJ1-1
TGTGCCAGCAGCATAGTGGACCAAGCGAACACCGGGGAGCTGTTTTTT	CASSIVDQANTGELFF	.	TRBV11-3	few	TRBJ2-2